This entry lists 5 T cell receptor beta chains sequenced from one sample in a study of cytomegalovirus exposure and HLA in healthy donors. Sequencing used immunoSEQ multiplex PCR; TCRdb keeps in-frame clones, though not all of them. The sample carries 100,000 to 150,000 clones, 95% to 96% recorded once. The material sequenced was PBMCs. Receptors were obtained from a man between 18 and 29 years old in good health and CMV-seronegative.

This sequence joins TRBV27 and TRBJ2-7, with TRBD2 identical over 9 bases. The CDR3 sequence is 14 residues long. The J segment lost 7 bases and the V segment lost 2 bases, leaving 6 bases of the junction unmatched. Germline values: CDR1 MNHEY, CDR2 SMNVEV (reference sequence). CDR3 DNA: TGTGCCAGCAGTTTAGCGGGAGGGCTTTGGGAGCAGTACTTC. This translates into CASSLAGGLWEQYF.

This CDR3 reads CAISESGGRAYNEQFF. The CDR3 DNA follows: TGTGCCATCAGTGAGTCGGGCGGGAGGGCCTACAATGAGCAGTTCTTC. The chain is built from TRBV10-3 and TRBJ2-1; 9 nucleotides align to TRBD2. The J segment lost 2 bases and the V segment lost 0 bases, leaving 2 bases of the junction unmatched. Germline CDR1 is ENHRY and CDR2 is SYGVKD. This CDR3 comprises 16 residues.

CDR3 protein: CASSYSEGGGTQYF. The CDR3 coding sequence is TGTGCCAGCAGTTACTCAGAGGGAGGGGGGACCCAGTACTTC. The chain has TRBV6-5 and TRBJ2-5; tentatively, D is TRBD2 (7 bases). V dropped 0 bases and J dropped 7 bases, with 12 bases sitting between them. Germline assignment: CDR1 MNHEY and CDR2 SVGAGI. The CDR3 contains 14 residues.

This chain joins TRBV27 and TRBJ2-5, with 9 bases aligning to TRBD2. The length of the CDR3 is 16 residues. CDR1 is MNHEY and CDR2 is SMNVEV in the germline V gene (reference sequence). J lost 2 bases, V lost 5 bases, and 9 bases had no gene match. The CDR3 protein is CASSPRASGEQETQYF. The CDR3 DNA follows: TGTGCCAGCAGTCCGAGAGCTAGCGGGGAACAAGAGACCCAGTACTTC.

V and J are TRBV28 and TRBJ2-7; D is perhaps TRBD1 (5 bases). This CDR3 spans 15 amino acids. V lost 6 bases and J 2 bases, leaving 17 bases between the germline ends. The germline V gene encodes CDR1 MDHEN and CDR2 SYDVKM. Here the CDR3 DNA reads TGTGCCAGCAGACCCACAGGCAGGGCGACCTACGAGCAGTACTTC. This sequence encodes CASRPTGRATYEQYF.